This TCR beta chain originates from a study of T-cell reconstitution after alpha-beta-depleted transplantation in children. Whole-study results and caveats: T-cell counts and diversity at one year following transplant were attributed mainly to newly produced T cells. As was reported, about two months after transplant, alpha-beta T cells came from several hundred expanded graft clones. Elevated TCRbeta diversity at day 60 was traced, in some patients, to surviving recipient T cells and thymic progenitors.

This clonotype was seen a handful of times. Its specificity is not known. A library of TCRbeta sequences, prepared with unique molecular identifiers, was generated. TCRdb re-derived calls from the PCR reads in MiXCR, one entry per CDR3 protein. This repertoire shows hundreds of thousands of distinct CDR3 sequences, 15% to 20% found once; its top ten account for about 41%. The CDR3 contains 17 residues. V lost 3 bases and J lost 6; bases outside the gene matches: 11. The germline V gene has CDR1 LGHNA and CDR2 YSLEER. The sequenced sample was PBMCs, mostly from graft donor cells, obtained 360 days after TCRalphabeta/CD19-depleted stem cell transplant. The rearrangement joins TRBV4-3 to TRBJ2-4; 10 positions match TRBD1. The clonotype comes from a male patient under 10 years old who had a stem cell transplant for acute lymphoblastic leukemia, so the T cells may come from the graft donor. The CDR3 loop reads CASSQVGQGEERNIQYF. In DNA, the CDR3 is TGCGCCAGCAGCCAGGTCGGACAGGGGGAGGAAAGAAACATTCAGTACTTC.